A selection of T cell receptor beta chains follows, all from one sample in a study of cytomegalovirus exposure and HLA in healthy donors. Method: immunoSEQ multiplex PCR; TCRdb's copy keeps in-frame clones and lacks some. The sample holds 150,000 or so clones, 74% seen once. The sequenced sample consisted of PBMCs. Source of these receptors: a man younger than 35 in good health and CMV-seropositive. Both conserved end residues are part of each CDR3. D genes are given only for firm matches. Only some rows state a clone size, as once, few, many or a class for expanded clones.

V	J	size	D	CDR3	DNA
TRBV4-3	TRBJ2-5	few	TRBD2	CASSQGTSGRETQYF	TGCGCCAGCAGCCAAGGGACTAGCGGGAGAGAGACCCAGTACTTC
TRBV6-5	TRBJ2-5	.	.	CASSSSWVRGETQYF	TGTGCCAGCAGTTCTTCCTGGGTCAGGGGAGAGACCCAGTACTTC
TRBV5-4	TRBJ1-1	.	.	CASSLVQGNTEAFF	TGTGCCAGCAGCTTGGTACAGGGGAACACTGAAGCTTTCTTT
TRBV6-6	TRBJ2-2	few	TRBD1	CASSDRDTGELFF	TGTGCCAGCAGTGACAGGGACACCGGGGAGCTGTTTTTT
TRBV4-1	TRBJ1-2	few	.	CASSQDSTDPWGYTF	TGCGCCAGCAGCCAAGATTCAACAGACCCATGGGGCTACACCTTC
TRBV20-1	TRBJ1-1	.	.	CSATPSTEAFF	TGCAGTGCAACCCCCAGCACTGAAGCTTTCTTT
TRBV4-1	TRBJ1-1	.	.	CASSQPPQVNTEAFF	TGCGCCAGCAGCCAACCCCCACAAGTGAACACTGAAGCTTTCTTT
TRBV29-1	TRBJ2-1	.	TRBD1	CSASGQVYNEQFF	TGCAGCGCGTCGGGACAGGTATACAATGAGCAGTTCTTC
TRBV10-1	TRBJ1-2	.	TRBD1	CASTTRDSRWGYTF	TGCGCCAGCACGACGAGGGACAGTCGTTGGGGCTACACCTTC
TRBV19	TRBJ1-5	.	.	CASSDTLGNQPQHF	TGTGCCAGTAGTGACACCTTGGGCAATCAGCCCCAGCATTTT
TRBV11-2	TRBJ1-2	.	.	CASSLVPDSYGYTF	TGTGCCAGCAGCTTAGTCCCGGACAGCTATGGCTACACCTTC
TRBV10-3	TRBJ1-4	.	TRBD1	CAIGDRGQTNEKLFF	TGTGCCATCGGCGACAGGGGGCAAACTAATGAAAAACTGTTTTTT
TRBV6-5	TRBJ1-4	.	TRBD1	CASSYEGANEKLFF	TGTGCCAGCAGTTATGAGGGGGCGAACGAAAAACTGTTTTTT
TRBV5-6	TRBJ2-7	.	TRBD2	CASSFGGGSYEQYF	TGTGCCAGCAGCTTTGGGGGGGGCTCCTACGAGCAGTACTTC
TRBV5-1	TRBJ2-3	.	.	CASIDRIGADTQYF	TGCGCCAGCATTGACAGGATAGGGGCAGATACGCAGTATTTT
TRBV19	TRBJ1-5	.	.	CASTARTAGVNQPQHF	TGTGCCAGTACCGCCCGCACTGCAGGGGTCAATCAGCCCCAGCATTTT
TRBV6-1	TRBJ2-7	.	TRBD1	CASSENQKGAAYEQYF	TGTGCCAGCAGTGAAAACCAAAAGGGGGCGGCCTACGAGCAGTACTTC
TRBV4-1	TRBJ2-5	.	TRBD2	CASSQSRGSGKETQYF	TGCGCCAGCAGCCAGTCCCGCGGGAGTGGGAAAGAGACCCAGTACTTC
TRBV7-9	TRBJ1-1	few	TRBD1	CASSTTGADEAFF	TGTGCCAGCAGCACAACAGGGGCGGATGAAGCTTTCTTT
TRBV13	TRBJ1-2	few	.	CASSSGEGNYGYTF	TGTGCCAGCAGCTCGGGGGAGGGTAACTATGGCTACACCTTC
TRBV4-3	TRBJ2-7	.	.	CASSQETRGNYEQYF	TGCGCCAGCAGCCAAGAAACGCGGGGCAACTACGAGCAGTACTTC
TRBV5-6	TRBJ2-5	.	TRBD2	CASSRLAGGEKTQYF	TGTGCCAGCAGCCGACTAGCGGGAGGTGAAAAGACCCAGTACTTC
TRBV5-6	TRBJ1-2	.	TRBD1	CASSLVTGSLYGYTF	TGTGCCAGCAGCTTGGTGACAGGGTCCCTCTATGGCTACACCTTC
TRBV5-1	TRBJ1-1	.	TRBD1	CASSLGTGVDTEAFF	TGCGCCAGCAGCCTCGGGACAGGGGTGGACACTGAAGCTTTCTTT
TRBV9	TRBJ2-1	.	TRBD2	CASSSPGGAEQFF	TGTGCCAGCAGCTCCCCGGGAGGGGCTGAGCAGTTCTTC
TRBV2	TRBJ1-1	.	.	CASSNAFRGSAFF	TGTGCCAGCAGTAACGCTTTCAGGGGTTCAGCTTTCTTT
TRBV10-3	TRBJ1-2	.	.	CAISDGFGYTF	TGTGCCATCAGTGACGGTTTTGGCTACACCTTC
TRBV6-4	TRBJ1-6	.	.	CASSDSHTGGSPLHF	TGTGCCAGCAGTGACTCTCACACGGGGGGTTCACCCCTCCACTTT
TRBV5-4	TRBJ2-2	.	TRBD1	CASGQGNTGELFF	TGTGCCAGCGGACAGGGGAACACCGGGGAGCTGTTTTTT
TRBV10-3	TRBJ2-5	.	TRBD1	CAISPDRHQETQYF	TGTGCCATCAGTCCGGACAGGCATCAAGAGACCCAGTACTTC
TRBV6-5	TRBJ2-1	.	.	CASSYLGQQFF	TGTGCCAGCAGTTACTTGGGGCAGCAGTTCTTC
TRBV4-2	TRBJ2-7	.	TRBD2	CASSQDLGGGPSYEQYF	TGTGCCAGCAGCCAAGATTTAGGCGGGGGGCCTTCCTACGAGCAGTACTTC
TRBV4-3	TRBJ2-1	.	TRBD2	CASSQGGLAANEQFF	TGCGCCAGCAGCCAAGGGGGCCTAGCGGCCAATGAGCAGTTCTTC
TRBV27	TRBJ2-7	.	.	CASSLGGPTTYEQYF	TGTGCCAGCAGCCTTGGAGGGCCGACGACCTACGAGCAGTACTTC
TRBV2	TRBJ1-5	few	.	CASSEGLDYSNQPQHF	TGTGCCAGCAGTGAAGGGTTAGATTATAGCAATCAGCCCCAGCATTTT
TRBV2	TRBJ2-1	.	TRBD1	CASRPDRGSSYNEQFF	TGTGCCAGCAGACCTGACAGGGGGAGCTCCTACAATGAGCAGTTCTTC
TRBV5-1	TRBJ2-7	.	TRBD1	CASSLGQGSYEQYF	TGCGCCAGCAGCCTCGGACAGGGTTCCTACGAGCAGTACTTC